This T cell receptor beta chain was sequenced for a study of post-analysis software for immune sequencing data. At least ten counts were recorded for this clonotype. What it binds is not known. Whole-study findings and limits: Five or six TRBV segments, TRBV5-6, TRBV5-1 and TRBV20-1 among them, were found more frequent in patients than controls.

This CDR3 region has 16 residues. Trimming removed 1 base at V and 0 bases at J, with 13 bases between. The V gene's germline CDR1 is SGDLS and CDR2 YYNGEE. Prepared libraries of TCR beta cDNA carried unique molecular identifiers. TCRdb passed the PCR reads through MiXCR, listing each CDR3 protein once. Found here are a few hundred thousand distinct CDR3 sequences, less than 40% of them singletons; the top ten hold around 4.8%. The chain employs TRBV9 and TRBJ1-1; unclear D gene. The clonotype was recovered from a girl between 10 and 17 years old with multiple sclerosis. Sequencing used blood. Written as DNA, the CDR3 is TGTGCCAGCAGCGTACTTTCGGGCAGCCTGAACACTGAAGCTTTCTTT. Residues: CASSVLSGSLNTEAFF. The variable domain in full, with the rest retrieved from reference TRBV9 and TRBJ1-1, is DSGVTQTPKHLITATGQRVTLRCSPRSGDLSVYWYQQSLDQGLQFLIQYYNGEERAKGNILERFSAQQFPDLHSELNLSSLELGDSALYFCASSVLSGSLNTEAFFGQGTRLTVV.